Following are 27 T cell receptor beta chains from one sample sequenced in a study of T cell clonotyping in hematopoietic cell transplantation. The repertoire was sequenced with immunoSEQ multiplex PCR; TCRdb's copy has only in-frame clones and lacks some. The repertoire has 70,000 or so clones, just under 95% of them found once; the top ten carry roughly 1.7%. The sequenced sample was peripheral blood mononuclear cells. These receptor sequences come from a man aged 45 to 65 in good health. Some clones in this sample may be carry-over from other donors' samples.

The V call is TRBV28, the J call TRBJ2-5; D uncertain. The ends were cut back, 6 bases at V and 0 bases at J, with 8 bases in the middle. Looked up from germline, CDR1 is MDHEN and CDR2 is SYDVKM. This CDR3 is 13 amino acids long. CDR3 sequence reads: CASRTGYQETQYF. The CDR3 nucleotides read TGTGCCAGCAGAACTGGGTACCAAGAGACCCAGTACTTC.

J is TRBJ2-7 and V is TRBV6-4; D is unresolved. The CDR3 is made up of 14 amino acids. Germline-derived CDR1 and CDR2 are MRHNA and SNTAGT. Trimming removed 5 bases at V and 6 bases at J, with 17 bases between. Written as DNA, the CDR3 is TGTGCCAGCAGTCCCCGAGCCTGGACCGGCGAGCAGTACTTC. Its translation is CASSPRAWTGEQYF.

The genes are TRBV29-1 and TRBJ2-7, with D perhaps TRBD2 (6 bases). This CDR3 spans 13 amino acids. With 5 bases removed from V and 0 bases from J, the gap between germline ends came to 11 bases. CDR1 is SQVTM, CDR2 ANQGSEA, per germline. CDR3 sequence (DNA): TGCAGCGTTAGTCGCGGGGTCTCCTACGAGCAGTACTTC. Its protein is CSVSRGVSYEQYF.

This CDR3 reads CASSPTSGAEQYF. The CDR3 region has the DNA TGTGCCAGCAGCCCAACGAGTGGGGCCGAGCAGTACTTC. The genes are TRBV6-5 and TRBJ2-7; TRBD1 might be the D (5 bases). Trimming pared 6 bases from V and 6 bases from J, leaving 15 bases between. Germline V gene data show CDR1 as MNHEY and CDR2 as SVGAGI. CDR3 length: 13 amino acids.

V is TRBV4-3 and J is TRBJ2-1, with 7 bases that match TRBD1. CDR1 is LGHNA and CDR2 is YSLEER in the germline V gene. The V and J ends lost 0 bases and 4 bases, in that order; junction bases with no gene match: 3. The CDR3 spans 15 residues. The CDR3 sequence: CASSQEQGLYNEQFF. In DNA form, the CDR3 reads TGCGCCAGCAGCCAAGAACAGGGGCTTTACAATGAGCAGTTCTTC.

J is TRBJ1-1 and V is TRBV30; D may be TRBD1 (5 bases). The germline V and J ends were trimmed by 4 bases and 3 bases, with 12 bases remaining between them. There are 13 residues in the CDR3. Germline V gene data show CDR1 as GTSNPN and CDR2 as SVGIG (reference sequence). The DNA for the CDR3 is TGTGCCTGGACCCGGGACCTCTACACTGAAGCTTTCTTT. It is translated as CAWTRDLYTEAFF. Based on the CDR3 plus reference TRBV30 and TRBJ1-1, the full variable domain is SQTIHQWPATLVQPVGSPLSLECTVEGTSNPNLYWYRQAAGRGLQLLFYSVGIGQISSEVPQNLSASRPQDRQFILSSKKLLLSDSGFYLCAWTRDLYTEAFFGQGTRLTVV.

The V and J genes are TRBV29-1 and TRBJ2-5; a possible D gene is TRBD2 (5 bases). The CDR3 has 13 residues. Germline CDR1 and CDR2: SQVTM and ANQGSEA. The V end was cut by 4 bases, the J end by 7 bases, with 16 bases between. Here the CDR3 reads CSVVGPGERTQYF. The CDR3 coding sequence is TGCAGCGTTGTAGGCCCTGGGGAGCGGACCCAGTACTTC.

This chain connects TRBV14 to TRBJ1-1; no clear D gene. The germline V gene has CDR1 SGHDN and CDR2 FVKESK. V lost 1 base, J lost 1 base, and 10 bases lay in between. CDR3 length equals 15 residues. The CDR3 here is CASSQVPGWNTEAFF. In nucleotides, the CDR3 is TGTGCCAGCAGCCAAGTCCCGGGTTGGAACACTGAAGCTTTCTTT.

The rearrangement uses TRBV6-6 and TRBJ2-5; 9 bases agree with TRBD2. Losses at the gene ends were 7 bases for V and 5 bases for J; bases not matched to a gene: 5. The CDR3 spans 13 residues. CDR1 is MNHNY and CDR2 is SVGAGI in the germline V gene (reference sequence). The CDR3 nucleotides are TGTGCCAGCATTAGCGGGGGACTTGAGACCCAGTACTTC. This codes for CASISGGLETQYF.

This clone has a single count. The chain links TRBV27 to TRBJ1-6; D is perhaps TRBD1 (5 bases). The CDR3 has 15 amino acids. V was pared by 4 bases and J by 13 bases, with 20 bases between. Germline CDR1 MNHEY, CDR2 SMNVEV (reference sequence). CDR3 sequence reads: CASSSYDGHKSPLHF. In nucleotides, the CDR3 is TGTGCCAGCAGTTCCTATGACGGACACAAATCTCCCCTCCACTTT.

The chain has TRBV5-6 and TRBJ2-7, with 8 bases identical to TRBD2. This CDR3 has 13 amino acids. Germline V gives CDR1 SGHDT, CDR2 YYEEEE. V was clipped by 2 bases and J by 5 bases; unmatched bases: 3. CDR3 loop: CASSFGTRNEQYF. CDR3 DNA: TGTGCCAGCAGCTTCGGGACTAGAAACGAGCAGTACTTC.

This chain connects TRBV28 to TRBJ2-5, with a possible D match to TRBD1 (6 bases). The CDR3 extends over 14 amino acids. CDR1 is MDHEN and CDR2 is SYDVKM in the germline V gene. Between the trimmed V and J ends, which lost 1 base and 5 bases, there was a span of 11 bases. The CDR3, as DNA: TGTGCCAGCAGTTTATCTACAGGGTGGGAGACCCAGTACTTC. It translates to CASSLSTGWETQYF.

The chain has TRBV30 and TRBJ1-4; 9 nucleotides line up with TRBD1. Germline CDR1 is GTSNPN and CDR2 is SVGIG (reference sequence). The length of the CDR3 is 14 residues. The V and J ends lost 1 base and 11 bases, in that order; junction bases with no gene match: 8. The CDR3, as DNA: TGTGCCTGGAGTGAGACAGGGGGAGGGCGCAAACTGTTTTTT. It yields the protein CAWSETGGGRKLFF.

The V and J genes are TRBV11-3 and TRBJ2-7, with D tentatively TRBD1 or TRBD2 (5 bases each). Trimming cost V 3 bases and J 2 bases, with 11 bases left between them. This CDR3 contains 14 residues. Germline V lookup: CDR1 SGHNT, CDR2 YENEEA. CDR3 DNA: TGTGCCAGCAGCTTCGGGACGGGAACCTACGAGCAGTACTTC. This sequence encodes CASSFGTGTYEQYF. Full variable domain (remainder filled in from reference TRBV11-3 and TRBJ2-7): EAGVVQSPRYKIIEKKQPVAFWCNPISGHNTLYWYLQNLGQGPELLIRYENEEAVDDSQLPKDRFSAERLKGVDSTLKIQPAELGDSAVYLCASSFGTGTYEQYFGPGTRLTVT.

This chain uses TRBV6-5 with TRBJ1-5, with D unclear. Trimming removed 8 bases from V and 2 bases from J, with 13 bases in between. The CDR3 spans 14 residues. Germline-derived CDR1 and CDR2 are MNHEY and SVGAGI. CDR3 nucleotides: TGTGCCAGCGCGGGAGGGCGAGGCAATCAGCCCCAGCATTTT. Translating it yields CASAGGRGNQPQHF.

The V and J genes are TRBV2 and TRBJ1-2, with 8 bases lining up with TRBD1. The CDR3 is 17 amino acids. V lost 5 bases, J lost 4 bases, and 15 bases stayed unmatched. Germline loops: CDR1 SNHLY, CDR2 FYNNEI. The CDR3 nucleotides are TGTGCCAGCAGTTTGTCGTCAGGGGGCGCGAGATCCTATGGCTACACCTTC. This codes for CASSLSSGGARSYGYTF.

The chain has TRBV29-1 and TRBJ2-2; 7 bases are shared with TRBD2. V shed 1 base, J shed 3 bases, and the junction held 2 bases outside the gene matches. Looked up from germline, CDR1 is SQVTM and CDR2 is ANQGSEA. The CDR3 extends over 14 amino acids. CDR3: CSVEVGGDTGELFF. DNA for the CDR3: TGCAGCGTTGAAGTGGGGGGGGACACCGGGGAGCTGTTTTTT.

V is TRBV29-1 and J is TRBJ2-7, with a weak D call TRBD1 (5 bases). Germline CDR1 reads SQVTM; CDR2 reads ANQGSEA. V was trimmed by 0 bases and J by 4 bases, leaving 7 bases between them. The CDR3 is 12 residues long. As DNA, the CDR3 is TGCAGCGTTGAAGATGACAGTTACGAGCAGTACTTC. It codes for CSVEDDSYEQYF.

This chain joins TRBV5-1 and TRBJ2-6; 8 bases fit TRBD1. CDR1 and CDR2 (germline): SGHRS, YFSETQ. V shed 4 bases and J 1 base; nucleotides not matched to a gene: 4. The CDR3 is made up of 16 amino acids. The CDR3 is CASSGDRRSGANVLTF. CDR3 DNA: TGCGCCAGCAGCGGGGACAGGCGTTCTGGGGCCAACGTCCTGACTTTC.

In nucleotides, the CDR3 is TGTGCCAGTAGCTTTAGCGGAGATACGCAGTATTTT. It encodes CASSFSGDTQYF. This chain links TRBV19 with TRBJ2-3, with a tentative D call TRBD2 (6 bases). This CDR3 is built from 12 residues. V lost 6 bases and J lost 5, with 9 bases in between. The germline V gene has CDR1 LNHDA and CDR2 SQIVND (reference sequence).

In DNA, the CDR3 is TGTGCCAGCAGCCCCCGACTAGCGGGATGGATTGGAAATGAGCAGTTCTTC. It specifies CASSPRLAGWIGNEQFF. The chain joins TRBV14 to TRBJ2-1, with 11 bases fitting TRBD2. The V and J ends lost 4 bases and 7 bases, in that order; junction bases with no gene match: 12. Germline V gene sequence: CDR1 SGHDN, CDR2 FVKESK. CDR3 length equals 17 residues.

CDR3 sequence reads: CASRLANGGDEQFF. DNA for the CDR3: TGTGCCAGCAGGCTCGCCAACGGGGGGGATGAGCAGTTCTTC. The chain links TRBV2 to TRBJ2-1; 8 bases agree with TRBD2. V lost 6 bases and J lost 8; bases outside the gene matches: 9. Germline-derived CDR1 and CDR2 are SNHLY and FYNNEI. This CDR3 has 14 residues.

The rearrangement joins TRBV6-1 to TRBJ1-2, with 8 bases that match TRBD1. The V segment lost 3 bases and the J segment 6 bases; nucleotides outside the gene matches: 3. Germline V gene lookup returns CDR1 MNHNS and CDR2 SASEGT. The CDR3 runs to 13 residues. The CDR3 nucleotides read TGTGCCAGCAGTGAGGGGACAGGAGATGGCTACACCTTC. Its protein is CASSEGTGDGYTF.

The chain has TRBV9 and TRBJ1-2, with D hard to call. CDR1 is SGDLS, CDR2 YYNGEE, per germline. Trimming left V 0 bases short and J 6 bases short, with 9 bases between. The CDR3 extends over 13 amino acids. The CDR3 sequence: CASSVGNRDGYTF. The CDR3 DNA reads TGTGCCAGCAGCGTAGGTAACCGGGATGGCTACACCTTC. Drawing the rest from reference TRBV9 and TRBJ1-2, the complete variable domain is DSGVTQTPKHLITATGQRVTLRCSPRSGDLSVYWYQQSLDQGLQFLIQYYNGEERAKGNILERFSAQQFPDLHSELNLSSLELGDSALYFCASSVGNRDGYTFGSGTRLTVV.

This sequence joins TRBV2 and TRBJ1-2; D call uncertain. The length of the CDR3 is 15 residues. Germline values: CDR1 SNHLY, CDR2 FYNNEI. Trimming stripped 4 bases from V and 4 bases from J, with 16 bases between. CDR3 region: CASSVVPTRGYGYTF. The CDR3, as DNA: TGTGCCAGCAGTGTCGTACCCACCCGGGGCTATGGCTACACCTTC.

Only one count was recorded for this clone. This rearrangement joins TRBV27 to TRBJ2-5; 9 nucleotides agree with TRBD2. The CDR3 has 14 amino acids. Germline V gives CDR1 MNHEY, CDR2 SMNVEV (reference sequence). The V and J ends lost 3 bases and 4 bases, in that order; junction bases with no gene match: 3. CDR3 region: CASSFSGSGETQYF. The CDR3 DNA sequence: TGTGCCAGCAGTTTTAGCGGGAGTGGAGAGACCCAGTACTTC.

CDR3 sequence reads: CASTQESAGNTIYF. DNA of the CDR3: TGTGCCAGCACTCAGGAAAGTGCTGGAAACACCATATATTTT. The V call is TRBV6-4, the J call TRBJ1-3; unclear D gene. V lost 7 bases and J 2 bases, leaving 12 bases between the germline ends. Germline V gene lookup returns CDR1 MRHNA and CDR2 SNTAGT. This CDR3 comprises 14 residues.